The rows below give T cell receptor beta chains drawn from one sample of a study of CD8 T cells in Susac syndrome. MiXCR, applied by TCRdb to the immunoSEQ multiplex PCR reads, yields one record per CDR3 protein. This table holds more than 55,000 distinct CDR3 sequences, 96% found once. The sequencing input was CD4+ T cells from PBMCs. The receptor source for this set is a human donor with multiple sclerosis. The CDR3 runs from the conserved cysteine through the conserved F or W. Fields, in order: D gene, J gene, V gene, clone size, CDR3 protein, CDR3 DNA. D genes are given only for firm matches. Clone size is shown for a subset of rows, as once, few, many or a class of expanded clone.

d_call: NA; j_call: TRBJ1-6; v_call: TRBV11-2; clone_size: NA; cdr3_aa: CASSLDLRRSPLHF; cdr3_nt: TGTGCCAGCAGCTTAGATCTAAGGCGGTCACCCCTCCACTTT
d_call: NA; j_call: TRBJ2-7; v_call: TRBV10-3; clone_size: NA; cdr3_aa: CAISATYEQYF; cdr3_nt: TGTGCCATCAGTGCTACCTACGAGCAGTACTTC
d_call: NA; j_call: TRBJ2-1; v_call: TRBV7-8; clone_size: NA; cdr3_aa: CASSPPPWRGYYNEQFF; cdr3_nt: TGTGCCAGCAGCCCGCCCCCCTGGCGGGGTTACTACAATGAGCAGTTCTTC
d_call: NA; j_call: TRBJ2-6; v_call: TRBV12-3/TRBV12-4; clone_size: NA; cdr3_aa: CASSLRGAGANVLTF; cdr3_nt: TGTGCCAGCAGTCTCAGGGGTGCTGGGGCCAACGTCCTGACTTTC
d_call: NA; j_call: TRBJ2-7; v_call: TRBV9; clone_size: NA; cdr3_aa: CASSAGGRLHEQYF; cdr3_nt: TGTGCCAGCAGCGCCGGGGGCCGCCTCCACGAGCAGTACTTC
d_call: NA; j_call: TRBJ2-1; v_call: TRBV6-5; clone_size: NA; cdr3_aa: CASSYGPSVLRDEQFF; cdr3_nt: TGTGCCAGCAGTTACGGGCCCTCTGTCCTTCGCGATGAGCAGTTCTTC
d_call: NA; j_call: TRBJ1-5; v_call: TRBV3-1; clone_size: NA; cdr3_aa: CASSQELGNQPQHF; cdr3_nt: TGTGCCAGCAGCCAAGAGCTCGGGAATCAGCCCCAGCATTTT
d_call: NA; j_call: TRBJ2-7; v_call: TRBV29-1; clone_size: NA; cdr3_aa: CSVGQPPGYEQYF; cdr3_nt: TGCAGCGTCGGGCAGCCACCCGGCTACGAGCAGTACTTC
d_call: TRBD1; j_call: TRBJ2-3; v_call: TRBV2; clone_size: once; cdr3_aa: CASSEDRGTQYF; cdr3_nt: TGTGCCAGCAGTGAGGACAGGGGTACGCAGTATTTT
d_call: NA; j_call: TRBJ2-7; v_call: TRBV28; clone_size: NA; cdr3_aa: CASSSSGTLFLYF; cdr3_nt: TGTGCCAGCAGTTCCTCCGGGACCCTTTTCTTGTACTTC
d_call: NA; j_call: TRBJ1-1; v_call: TRBV29-1; clone_size: NA; cdr3_aa: CSVVEDTEAFF; cdr3_nt: TGCAGCGTTGTAGAGGACACTGAAGCTTTCTTT
d_call: TRBD1; j_call: TRBJ1-6; v_call: TRBV5-6; clone_size: NA; cdr3_aa: CASSLDRGNSPLHF; cdr3_nt: TGTGCCAGCAGCTTGGACAGGGGGAATTCACCCCTCCACTTT
d_call: NA; j_call: TRBJ1-5; v_call: TRBV2; clone_size: NA; cdr3_aa: CASSGNPRRGDQPQHF; cdr3_nt: TGTGCCAGCAGTGGAAACCCACGGAGGGGAGATCAGCCCCAGCATTTT
d_call: NA; j_call: TRBJ2-3; v_call: TRBV7-2; clone_size: NA; cdr3_aa: CASTAWADGDTQYF; cdr3_nt: TGTGCCAGCACCGCGTGGGCGGACGGCGATACGCAGTATTTT
d_call: NA; j_call: TRBJ2-7; v_call: TRBV5-1; clone_size: NA; cdr3_aa: CASSSNPGHTYEQYF; cdr3_nt: TGCGCCAGCAGCTCGAACCCCGGGCATACCTACGAGCAGTACTTC
d_call: NA; j_call: TRBJ2-7; v_call: TRBV20-1; clone_size: NA; cdr3_aa: CSARGPGRHEQYF; cdr3_nt: TGCAGTGCGAGAGGCCCGGGTCGCCACGAGCAGTACTTC
d_call: NA; j_call: TRBJ1-6; v_call: TRBV27; clone_size: few; cdr3_aa: CASSPGQPNSPLHF; cdr3_nt: TGTGCCAGCAGCCCAGGACAGCCGAATTCACCCCTCCACTTT
d_call: TRBD2; j_call: TRBJ2-7; v_call: TRBV12-3/TRBV12-4; clone_size: NA; cdr3_aa: CASSWLAGYEQYF; cdr3_nt: TGTGCCAGCAGTTGGCTAGCGGGGTACGAGCAGTACTTC
d_call: NA; j_call: TRBJ1-2; v_call: TRBV19; clone_size: NA; cdr3_aa: CASSIVAGGFRGYTF; cdr3_nt: TGTGCCAGTAGTATTGTAGCGGGCGGATTTCGTGGCTACACCTTC
d_call: NA; j_call: TRBJ1-3; v_call: TRBV7-9; clone_size: NA; cdr3_aa: CASSLGRGGNTIYF; cdr3_nt: TGTGCCAGCAGCTTAGGCAGGGGTGGAAACACCATATATTTT
d_call: NA; j_call: TRBJ1-2; v_call: TRBV2; clone_size: NA; cdr3_aa: CASSPEARESGYTF; cdr3_nt: TGTGCCAGCAGTCCCGAGGCCAGGGAAAGCGGCTACACCTTC
d_call: TRBD1; j_call: TRBJ1-5; v_call: TRBV5-1; clone_size: NA; cdr3_aa: CASSQTGNQPQHF; cdr3_nt: TGCGCCAGCAGCCAGACAGGGAATCAGCCCCAGCATTTT
d_call: TRBD1; j_call: TRBJ2-7; v_call: TRBV7-9; clone_size: NA; cdr3_aa: CASSPLDRGYSYEQYF; cdr3_nt: TGTGCCAGCAGCCCGTTGGACAGGGGGTACTCCTACGAGCAGTACTTC
d_call: NA; j_call: TRBJ2-7; v_call: TRBV6-2/TRBV6-3; clone_size: NA; cdr3_aa: CASSYNRDRWDKNEQYF; cdr3_nt: TGTGCCAGCAGTTACAACAGGGATAGGTGGGATAAAAACGAGCAGTACTTC
d_call: TRBD2; j_call: TRBJ2-5; v_call: TRBV4-1; clone_size: few; cdr3_aa: CASSQTRGSGGETQYF; cdr3_nt: TGCGCCAGCAGCCAAACCCGGGGTAGCGGGGGGGAGACCCAGTACTTC
d_call: NA; j_call: TRBJ1-5; v_call: TRBV27; clone_size: NA; cdr3_aa: CASTKWGGGQPQHF; cdr3_nt: TGTGCCAGCACCAAATGGGGGGGAGGTCAGCCCCAGCATTTT
d_call: TRBD1; j_call: TRBJ1-6; v_call: TRBV7-9; clone_size: NA; cdr3_aa: CASSLVTGPNSPLHF; cdr3_nt: TGTGCCAGCAGCCTTGTGACAGGGCCCAATTCACCCCTCCACTTT
d_call: TRBD1; j_call: TRBJ2-7; v_call: TRBV28; clone_size: NA; cdr3_aa: CASSLAWTGHAYEQYF; cdr3_nt: TGTGCCAGCAGTTTAGCCTGGACAGGGCATGCGTACGAGCAGTACTTC
d_call: NA; j_call: TRBJ1-4; v_call: TRBV11-2; clone_size: NA; cdr3_aa: CASSLDVGRGNEKLFF; cdr3_nt: TGTGCCAGCAGCTTAGACGTCGGCAGGGGTAATGAAAAACTGTTTTTT
d_call: NA; j_call: TRBJ2-5; v_call: TRBV7-8; clone_size: NA; cdr3_aa: CASSSFSGGTVWETQYF; cdr3_nt: TGTGCCAGCAGCTCCTTCTCGGGGGGGACAGTGTGGGAGACCCAGTACTTC
d_call: NA; j_call: TRBJ2-3; v_call: TRBV5-1; clone_size: NA; cdr3_aa: CASSAGPSTDTQYF; cdr3_nt: TGCGCCAGCAGCGCGGGCCCTAGCACAGATACGCAGTATTTT
d_call: TRBD1; j_call: TRBJ1-6; v_call: TRBV6-5; clone_size: NA; cdr3_aa: CASSRGQGVGSPLHF; cdr3_nt: TGTGCCAGCAGCCGGGGACAGGGTGTAGGTTCACCCCTCCACTTT
d_call: NA; j_call: TRBJ1-5; v_call: TRBV5-8; clone_size: NA; cdr3_aa: CASSERVNQPQHF; cdr3_nt: TGTGCCAGCTCCGAAAGGGTAAATCAGCCCCAGCATTTT
d_call: NA; j_call: TRBJ2-7; v_call: TRBV5-1; clone_size: NA; cdr3_aa: CASSLEGSEQYF; cdr3_nt: TGCGCCAGCAGCTTGGAGGGAAGCGAGCAGTACTTC
d_call: NA; j_call: TRBJ2-1; v_call: TRBV6-1; clone_size: NA; cdr3_aa: CASSPQGEGEQFF; cdr3_nt: TGTGCCAGCAGCCCACAGGGCGAAGGTGAGCAGTTCTTC
d_call: NA; j_call: TRBJ2-7; v_call: TRBV6-5; clone_size: NA; cdr3_aa: CASSYRPDTSYEQYF; cdr3_nt: TGTGCCAGCAGTTACAGGCCAGATACCTCCTACGAGCAGTACTTC
d_call: NA; j_call: TRBJ2-3; v_call: TRBV20-1; clone_size: NA; cdr3_aa: CSAPTGAPDTQYF; cdr3_nt: TGCAGTGCTCCAACGGGGGCTCCAGATACGCAGTATTTT
d_call: TRBD2; j_call: TRBJ2-7; v_call: TRBV29-1; clone_size: NA; cdr3_aa: CSGRTSGYEQYF; cdr3_nt: TGCAGCGGACGGACTAGCGGCTACGAGCAGTACTTC
d_call: NA; j_call: TRBJ2-3; v_call: TRBV20-1; clone_size: NA; cdr3_aa: CSASPIGQSKGDTQYF; cdr3_nt: TGCAGTGCTAGCCCCATCGGACAGTCAAAGGGAGATACGCAGTATTTT
d_call: TRBD2; j_call: TRBJ2-7; v_call: TRBV3-1; clone_size: NA; cdr3_aa: CASSQGPTSGGYEQYF; cdr3_nt: TGTGCCAGCAGCCAAGGGCCGACTAGCGGGGGCTACGAGCAGTACTTC
d_call: NA; j_call: TRBJ1-2; v_call: TRBV11-2; clone_size: NA; cdr3_aa: CASSLAPAHNYGYTF; cdr3_nt: TGTGCCAGCAGCTTAGCCCCCGCCCATAACTATGGCTACACCTTC
d_call: NA; j_call: TRBJ2-7; v_call: TRBV19; clone_size: once; cdr3_aa: CASSITAGYEQYF; cdr3_nt: TGTGCCAGTAGTATAACTGCGGGCTACGAGCAGTACTTC
d_call: NA; j_call: TRBJ1-5; v_call: TRBV29-1; clone_size: NA; cdr3_aa: CSVGGDQPQHF; cdr3_nt: TGCAGCGTGGGGGGAGATCAGCCCCAGCATTTT
d_call: NA; j_call: TRBJ2-6; v_call: TRBV4-1; clone_size: NA; cdr3_aa: CASSHGHYSSGANVLTF; cdr3_nt: TGCGCCAGCAGCCACGGACACTATAGCTCTGGGGCCAACGTCCTGACTTTC
d_call: TRBD1; j_call: TRBJ1-6; v_call: TRBV7-6; clone_size: NA; cdr3_aa: CASSPARDRVYNSPLHF; cdr3_nt: TGTGCCAGCAGCCCAGCGAGGGACAGGGTCTATAATTCACCCCTCCACTTT
d_call: NA; j_call: TRBJ1-2; v_call: TRBV12-3/TRBV12-4; clone_size: NA; cdr3_aa: CASSPLGYGYTF; cdr3_nt: TGTGCCAGCAGTCCCCTAGGCTATGGCTACACCTTC
d_call: NA; j_call: TRBJ2-5; v_call: TRBV5-6; clone_size: NA; cdr3_aa: CTSSFATRGSETQYF; cdr3_nt: TGTACCAGCAGCTTCGCTACCAGGGGATCGGAGACCCAGTACTTC
d_call: NA; j_call: TRBJ2-2; v_call: TRBV7-9; clone_size: once; cdr3_aa: CASSLFVNTGELFF; cdr3_nt: TGTGCCAGCAGCTTATTCGTTAACACCGGGGAGCTGTTTTTT
d_call: NA; j_call: TRBJ1-6; v_call: TRBV20-1; clone_size: once; cdr3_aa: CSADGQGRGSPLHF; cdr3_nt: TGCAGTGCTGATGGGCAGGGTCGGGGTTCACCCCTCCACTTT
d_call: NA; j_call: TRBJ2-7; v_call: TRBV30; clone_size: few; cdr3_aa: CAWSVMLARSYEQYF; cdr3_nt: TGTGCCTGGAGTGTAATGCTAGCTCGGTCCTACGAGCAGTACTTC
d_call: NA; j_call: TRBJ1-5; v_call: TRBV7-2; clone_size: NA; cdr3_aa: CASSLTGPGQPQHF; cdr3_nt: TGTGCCAGCAGCTTAACAGGGCCGGGGCAGCCCCAGCATTTT
d_call: NA; j_call: TRBJ1-2; v_call: TRBV30; clone_size: NA; cdr3_aa: CAWRGTAPYGYTF; cdr3_nt: TGTGCCTGGAGGGGGACCGCACCCTATGGCTACACCTTC
d_call: TRBD2; j_call: TRBJ2-3; v_call: TRBV20-1; clone_size: NA; cdr3_aa: CSQLTSGTDTQYF; cdr3_nt: TGCAGTCAATTGACTAGCGGCACAGATACGCAGTATTTT
d_call: NA; j_call: TRBJ1-6; v_call: TRBV20-1; clone_size: once; cdr3_aa: CSATYSLSSYNSPLHF; cdr3_nt: TGCAGTGCTACGTACTCCCTGAGCTCCTATAATTCACCCCTCCACTTT
d_call: TRBD1; j_call: TRBJ2-5; v_call: TRBV18; clone_size: NA; cdr3_aa: CASSRQGRRETQYF; cdr3_nt: TGTGCCAGCTCACGACAGGGGAGGAGGGAGACCCAGTACTTC
d_call: NA; j_call: TRBJ2-1; v_call: TRBV20-1; clone_size: NA; cdr3_aa: CSARVLAATMNEQFF; cdr3_nt: TGCAGTGCTAGAGTTTTGGCAGCTACGATGAATGAGCAGTTCTTC
d_call: TRBD2; j_call: TRBJ2-3; v_call: TRBV20-1; clone_size: NA; cdr3_aa: CSADPKRGGIDTQYF; cdr3_nt: TGCAGTGCTGATCCAAAGCGGGGTGGGATAGATACGCAGTATTTT
d_call: NA; j_call: TRBJ1-1; v_call: TRBV6-5; clone_size: NA; cdr3_aa: CASITTGTTEAFF; cdr3_nt: TGTGCCAGCATTACGACAGGCACCACTGAAGCTTTCTTT
d_call: NA; j_call: TRBJ1-5; v_call: TRBV7-8; clone_size: NA; cdr3_aa: CASSSRPLPGGNQPQHF; cdr3_nt: TGTGCCAGCAGCTCCCGGCCTCTCCCTGGGGGCAATCAGCCCCAGCATTTT